What follows describes a single T cell receptor (beta chain). The data belong to a study of Ad26.COV2.S vaccination and SARS-CoV-2 variants. The data were produced by immunoSEQ multiplex PCR, yet TCRdb's version contains in-frame clones alone and is incomplete. The sample carries approximately 400,000 clones, more than 75% recorded once. As to treatment: 15 to 20 received Ad26.COV2.S at low or high dose, single or two shots; roughly five received placebo; per-sample allocation not given. Material that was analyzed had been drawn on day 63 after the first vaccine or placebo injection. Source: peripheral blood, taken in a trial of Ad26.COV2.S vaccine versus placebo. The sequence came from a person between 18 and 60 years old who received the Ad26.COV2.S COVID-19 vaccine or a placebo.

CDR3 coding DNA: TGTGCCAGCACCTACGGACAGGCGTCTAATTCACCCCTCCACTTT. Encoded protein: CASTYGQASNSPLHF. V and J are TRBV2 and TRBJ1-6, with TRBD1 matching over 7 bases. Looked up from germline, CDR1 is SNHLY and CDR2 is FYNNEI. With 7 bases clipped from V and 6 bases from J, the junction kept 9 bases outside the gene matches. The CDR3 consists of 15 residues.